This TCR beta chain originates from a study of CD8 T cells in ankylosing spondylitis (dated by TCRdb to 2016 to 2017). Concerning the study at large: The study set out to find disease-linked TCR variants by profiling T cell receptor beta repertoires in ankylosing spondylitis patients and healthy donors. The whole study cohort included 90 to 120 healthy donors and about two dozen ankylosing spondylitis patients. Peripheral blood samples were taken, and synovial fluid was additionally collected from ankylosing spondylitis patients.

The investigation overall reported the following: Blood from ankylosing spondylitis patients appeared to be characterized by a TCR beta motif composed of several highly homologous amino acid variants. The disease-linked clones were reported to be significantly enriched in matched synovial fluid samples from ankylosing spondylitis patients. Some of the motif variants had been reported before in the synovial fluid and blood of reactive arthritis patients, a finding that suggests common disease-initiation mechanisms. The disease-linked clones had a CD8+ phenotype and were found at relatively low frequencies in peripheral blood.

The germline V gene specifies SGHRS as CDR1 and YFSETQ as CDR2. Measured from the cysteine to the phenylalanine, the CDR3 is 18 residues long. Only the CDR3 part of the read is kept: 54 bases, read in frame from the first base. Germline trimming: 1 base from V, 2 bases from J; junction bases outside gene matches: 6. This clonotype appeared a few times. Its recognized antigen is unknown. Base qualities were left out, and no much larger clone turns up one base away. Sequencing relied on an Illumina HiSeq 2500. Quantitative 5'-RACE with molecular barcodes was used to prepare TCR beta libraries. Under the source paper's analysis protocol: Disease-linked TCR variants were identified with a new computational method built on a probabilistic model of VDJ rearrangement. TCRdb passed the public sequencing reads through fastp at Q25 and MiXCR, retaining productive beta sequences. Each CDR3 protein appears once, grouped with its most common genes and DNA. TCRdb's processing, not the authors' own work, is the source of the V and J calls. The sample table lists approximately 550,000 distinct CDR3 sequences, about an eighth of them with a count of one. In total, the top ten clones hold under 7.5% of the sample.

The sequencing sample was made of blood, either unsorted or a sorted T cell fraction (not recorded which). The sequence is built from TRBV5-1 and TRBJ2-7, and 16 bases in between align with TRBD2. This TCR was sampled from a male donor with ankylosing spondylitis. The DNA sequence is TGCGCCAGCAGCTTGCGGGGACTAGCGGGAGGGGGAGCCTACGAGCAGTACTTC. Its amino acids are CASSLRGLAGGGAYEQYF.